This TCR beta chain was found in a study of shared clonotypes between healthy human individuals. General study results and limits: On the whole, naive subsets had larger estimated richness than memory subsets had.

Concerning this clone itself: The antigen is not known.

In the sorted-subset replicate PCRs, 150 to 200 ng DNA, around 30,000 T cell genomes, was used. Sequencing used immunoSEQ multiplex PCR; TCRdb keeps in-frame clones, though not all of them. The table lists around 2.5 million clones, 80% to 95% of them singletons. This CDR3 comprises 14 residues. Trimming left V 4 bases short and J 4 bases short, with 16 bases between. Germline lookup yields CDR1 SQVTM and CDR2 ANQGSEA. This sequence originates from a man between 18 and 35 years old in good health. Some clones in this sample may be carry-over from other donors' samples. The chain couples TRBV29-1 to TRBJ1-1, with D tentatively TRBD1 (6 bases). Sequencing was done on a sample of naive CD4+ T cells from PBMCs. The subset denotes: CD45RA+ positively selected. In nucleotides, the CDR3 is TGCAGCGTTGGGGCAGGGGAGGTCGGCACTGAAGCTTTCTTT. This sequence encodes CSVGAGEVGTEAFF.